The TCR beta chain described here comes from a study of PD-L1 blockade in urothelial cancer. On the study more broadly: Administration of atezolizumab to patients began at some point between 2013 and 2015, at 1,200 mg intravenously every 3 weeks.

Assay: immunoSEQ multiplex PCR; the TCRdb copy retains only in-frame clones and omits some. The table shows roughly 120,000 clones, with approximately 90% occurring only once. This CDR3 is built from 14 residues. V was pared by 1 base and J by 3 bases, with 10 bases between. Germline-derived CDR1 and CDR2 are MNHNS and SASEGT. Indicated time point: peripheral blood 6 weeks after treatment start. This sequence was found in a man aged 55 to 70 with urothelial cancer. The rearrangement uses TRBV6-1 and TRBJ2-7; unclear D gene. The sample consisted of PBMCs, taken around atezolizumab (anti-PD-L1) treatment. The CDR3 loop reads CASSEVLLSYEQYF. CDR3 DNA sequence: TGTGCCAGCAGTGAAGTTCTTTTGAGCTACGAGCAGTACTTC.